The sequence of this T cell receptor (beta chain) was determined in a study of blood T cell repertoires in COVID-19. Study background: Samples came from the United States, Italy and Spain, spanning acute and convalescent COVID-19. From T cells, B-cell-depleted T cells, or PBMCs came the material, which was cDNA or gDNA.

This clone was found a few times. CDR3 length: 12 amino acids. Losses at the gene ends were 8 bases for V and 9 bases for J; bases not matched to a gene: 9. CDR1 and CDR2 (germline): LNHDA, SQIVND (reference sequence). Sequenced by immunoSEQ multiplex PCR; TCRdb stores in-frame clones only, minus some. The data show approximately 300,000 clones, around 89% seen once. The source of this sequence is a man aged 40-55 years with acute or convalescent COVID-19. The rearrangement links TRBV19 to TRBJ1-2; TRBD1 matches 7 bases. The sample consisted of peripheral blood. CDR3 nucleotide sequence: TGTGCCAGTGAAGAAGGGGGCTCTCGCTACACCTTC. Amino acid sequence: CASEEGGSRYTF.